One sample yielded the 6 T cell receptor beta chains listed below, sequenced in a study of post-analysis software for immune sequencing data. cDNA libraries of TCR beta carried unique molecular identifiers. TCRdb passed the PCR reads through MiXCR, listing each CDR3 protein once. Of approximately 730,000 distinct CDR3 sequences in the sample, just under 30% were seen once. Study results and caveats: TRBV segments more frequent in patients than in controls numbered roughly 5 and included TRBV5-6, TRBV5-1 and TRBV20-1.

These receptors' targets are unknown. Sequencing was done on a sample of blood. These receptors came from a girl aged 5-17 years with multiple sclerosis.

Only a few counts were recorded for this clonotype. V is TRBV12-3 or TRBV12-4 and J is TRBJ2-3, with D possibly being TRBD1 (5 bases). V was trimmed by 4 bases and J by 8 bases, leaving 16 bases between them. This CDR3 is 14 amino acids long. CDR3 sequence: CASSSMGPRVTQYF. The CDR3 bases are TGTGCCAGCAGTTCCATGGGGCCGCGTGTTACGCAGTATTTT.

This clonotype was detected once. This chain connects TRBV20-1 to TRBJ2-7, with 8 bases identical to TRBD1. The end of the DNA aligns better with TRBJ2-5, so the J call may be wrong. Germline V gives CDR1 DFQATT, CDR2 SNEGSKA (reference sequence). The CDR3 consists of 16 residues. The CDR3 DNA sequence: TGCAGTGCTAGGGGGACAGGAAATACTTCCAGGGTGACCCAGTACTTC. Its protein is CSARGTGNTSRVTQYF.

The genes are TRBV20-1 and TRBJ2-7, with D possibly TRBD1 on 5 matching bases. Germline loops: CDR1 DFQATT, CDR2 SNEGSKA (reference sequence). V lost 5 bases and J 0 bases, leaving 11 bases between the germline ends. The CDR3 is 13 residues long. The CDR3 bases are TGCAGTGCTCACGACAGCAGCTCCTACGAGCAGTACTTC. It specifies CSAHDSSSYEQYF.

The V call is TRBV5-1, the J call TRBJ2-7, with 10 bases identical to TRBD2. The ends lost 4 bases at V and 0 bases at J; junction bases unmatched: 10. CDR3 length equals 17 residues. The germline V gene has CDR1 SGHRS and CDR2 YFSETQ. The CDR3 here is CASSRAAGGTYSYEQYF. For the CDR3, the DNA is TGCGCCAGCAGCCGGGCAGCGGGAGGGACATACTCCTACGAGCAGTACTTC. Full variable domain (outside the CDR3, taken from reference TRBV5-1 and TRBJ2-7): KAGVTQTPRYLIKTRGQQVTLSCSPISGHRSVSWYQQTPGQGLQFLFEYFSETQRNKGNFPGRFSGRQFSNSRSEMNVSTLELGDSALYLCASSRAAGGTYSYEQYFGPGTRLTVT.

The CDR3 reads CASSPSRGGDYGYTF. The CDR3 nucleotides are TGTGCCAGCAGCCCTAGCAGGGGAGGCGACTATGGCTACACCTTC. V usage is TRBV7-2 and J usage is TRBJ1-2; D perhaps matches TRBD1 (6 bases). Germline-derived CDR1 and CDR2 are SGHTA and FQGNSA. Trimming shortened V by 5 bases and J by 3 bases, and 16 bases separated the two germline ends. This CDR3 region has 15 residues.

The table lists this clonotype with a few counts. The CDR3 region has the DNA TGTGCCAGCAGCTTAGGGGCTGGACAGAATCCTGAAGCTTTCTTT. Amino acids: CASSLGAGQNPEAFF. J is TRBJ1-1 and V is TRBV7-2; the D gene is possibly TRBD1 (6 bases). The CDR3 runs 15 residues. Germline CDR1 SGHTA, CDR2 FQGNSA. V was shortened by 1 base and J by 6 bases, with 15 bases between the two germline ends. Drawing the rest from reference TRBV7-2 and TRBJ1-1, the complete variable domain is GAGVSQSPSNKVTEKGKDVELRCDPISGHTALYWYRQSLGQGLEFLIYFQGNSAPDKSGLPSDRFSAERTGGSVSTLTIQRTQQEDSAVYLCASSLGAGQNPEAFFGQGTRLTVV.